The 13 T cell receptor beta chains below were found in one sample sequenced in a study of glioma-infiltrating T cells. Using RNA template, CDR3s of TCR alpha and beta were amplified with iRepertoire arm-PCR. TCRdb reprocessed the multiplex PCR reads with MiXCR, giving one entry per CDR3 protein. The sample has approximately 100,000 distinct CDR3 sequences; 29% are singletons. Sample: glioma tissue, nonneoplastic brain tissue, or PBMCs (not recorded which). Every receptor here comes from a human donor with low-grade glioma or glioblastoma, undergoing nonglioma brain surgery, or in good health (not recorded which).

The chain recombines TRBV14 with TRBJ2-3; 8 bases line up with TRBD2. CDR1 and CDR2 from the germline V gene are SGHDN and FVKESK. With V trimmed by 5 bases and J by 0 bases, 7 bases remained unmatched. The CDR3 is 16 residues long. The CDR3 nucleotides read TGTGCCAGCAGCATAGCGGGGTTGACTAGCACAGATACGCAGTATTTT. It specifies CASSIAGLTSTDTQYF.

This clonotype was counted ten times or more. This chain connects TRBV6-6 to TRBJ2-1; 9 nucleotides line up with TRBD1. Unmatched junction bases numbered 5, after V lost 2 bases and J lost 6 bases. Germline V gives CDR1 MNHNY, CDR2 SVGAGI (reference sequence). The length of the CDR3 is 15 residues. The CDR3 sequence: CASSYVRDRANEQFF. The CDR3 nucleotides are TGTGCCAGCAGTTACGTGCGGGACAGGGCCAATGAGCAGTTCTTC.

This clonotype turned up a few times. This chain connects TRBV6-1 to TRBJ1-2; possible D gene TRBD1, 5 bases. With 8 bases removed from V and 0 bases from J, the gap between germline ends came to 19 bases. Germline CDR1 MNHNS, CDR2 SASEGT. This CDR3 contains 16 residues. CDR3 residues: CASCPSRGGANYGYTF. The CDR3 DNA is TGTGCCAGCTGCCCAAGTCGCGGGGGAGCTAACTATGGCTACACCTTC.

This clonotype was counted many times. The J gene is TRBJ2-5, the V gene TRBV27; 10 positions match TRBD2. This CDR3 contains 16 residues. Trimming took 6 bases from V and 2 from J; bases not matched to a gene: 9. Germline CDR1 MNHEY, CDR2 SMNVEV (reference sequence). The CDR3 DNA follows: TGTGCCAGCAGCCCCCCTAGCGGGGGAGGGCAAGAGACCCAGTACTTC. Translated: CASSPPSGGGQETQYF.

This clonotype has at least ten counts. This rearrangement joins TRBV27 to TRBJ2-7; D gene ambiguous. Germline loops: CDR1 MNHEY, CDR2 SMNVEV (reference sequence). Trimming took off 0 bases at V and 3 bases at J, with 9 bases between the two ends. This CDR3 region has 14 residues. The CDR3 loop reads CASSLSAESYEQYF. The CDR3 nucleotides are TGTGCCAGCAGTTTATCGGCAGAGAGCTACGAGCAGTACTTC.

The chain is built from TRBV2 and TRBJ2-1; D may be TRBD2 (5 bases). Germline CDR1 SNHLY, CDR2 FYNNEI. The CDR3 is 13 residues long. V was clipped by 8 bases and J by 4 bases, with 12 bases between them. CDR3 in amino acids: CASGLNPYNEQFF. DNA for the CDR3: TGTGCCAGCGGACTTAACCCTTACAATGAGCAGTTCTTC.

As regards this clonotype: A single base separates this from a much larger clone, so it may be a read error. The V call is TRBV7-2, the J call TRBJ1-5, with 9 bases aligning to TRBD1. The CDR3 runs 14 residues. Germline V CDR1 and CDR2: SGHTA, FQGNSA. The CDR3 DNA is TGTGCCGGCAGCTTTGGGACAGGGAATCAGCCCCAGCATTTT. Protein sequence: CAGSFGTGNQPQHF.

This clonotype showed up many times. The V and J genes are TRBV7-3 and TRBJ1-1, with 8 bases aligning to TRBD1. The CDR3 loop spans 17 amino acids. Unmatched junction bases numbered 10, after V lost 3 bases and J lost 1 base. In germline, CDR1 is SGHTA, CDR2 FQGTGA. The CDR3 loop is CASSLRQGAESNTEAFF. The DNA of the CDR3 is TGTGCCAGCAGCTTGCGGCAGGGGGCCGAATCGAACACTGAAGCTTTCTTT.

The sample holds many counts of this clonotype. This chain uses TRBV29-1 with TRBJ2-5; unclear D gene. The CDR3 contains 13 residues. Germline CDR1 SQVTM, CDR2 ANQGSEA. Trimming cost V 4 bases and J 3 bases, with 12 bases left between them. CDR3 DNA sequence: TGCAGCGTTGCAAGAAAGCGAGAAGAGACCCAGTACTTC. Translation: CSVARKREETQYF.

This chain joins TRBV4-2 and TRBJ2-1; a weak D match, TRBD2 (6 bases). Per germline, CDR1 LGHNA and CDR2 YNFKEQ. V was cut by 0 bases and J by 5 bases, with 14 bases left in between. This CDR3 comprises 16 residues. The CDR3 spells CASSQDGQGLHNEQFF. CDR3 nucleotides: TGTGCCAGCAGCCAAGATGGCCAGGGACTCCACAATGAGCAGTTCTTC.

CDR3 DNA: TGCAGTGCTAGAAGACTACCGGGACAGGGGGCTCTTGAAGCTTTCTTT. Translation: CSARRLPGQGALEAFF. The rearrangement uses TRBV20-1 and TRBJ1-1; 12 nucleotides agree with TRBD1. CDR1 is DFQATT, CDR2 SNEGSKA, per germline (reference sequence). There are 16 residues in the CDR3. Trimming cost V 2 bases and J 7 bases; bases outside gene matches: 11.

Concerning this clonotype: A much bigger clone sits one base away, suggesting this may be a read error. The V and J genes are TRBV5-4 and TRBJ2-1; no clear D gene. The V end was cut by 4 bases, the J end by 7 bases, with 12 bases between. This CDR3 contains 13 residues. Germline assignment: CDR1 SGHNT and CDR2 YYREEE (reference sequence). The CDR3 DNA reads TGTGCCAGCAGCCATAGCCAGGTTAATGAGCAGTTCTTC. This encodes CASSHSQVNEQFF.

This clonotype was counted many times. This chain uses TRBV20-1 with TRBJ2-2; D not resolved. CDR1 and CDR2 from the germline V gene are DFQATT and SNEGSKA (reference sequence). CDR3 length: 12 amino acids. CDR3 DNA: TGCAGCAGCCGAACGAACACCGGGGAGCTGTTTTTT. Amino acids: CSSRTNTGELFF.